The count of the clone carrying this TCR beta chain is one. The sample belongs to a study of blood T cell repertoires in COVID-19. The data were produced by immunoSEQ multiplex PCR, yet TCRdb's version contains in-frame clones alone and is incomplete. This sample has approximately 290,000 clones, with approximately 91% found just once. The CDR3 sequence is 15 residues long. Germline V gives CDR1 SGHTA, CDR2 FQGNSA. J lost 4 bases, V lost 2 bases, and 8 bases had no gene match. Material: peripheral blood. The receptor was derived from a woman aged 25 to 45 with COVID-19, enrolled during active disease. The chain joins TRBV7-2 to TRBJ2-7, with TRBD2 matching over 7 bases. CDR3 sequence (DNA): TGTGCCAGCAGCTTATATCCCACTAGCGAATACGAGCAGTACTTC. Translation gives CASSLYPTSEYEQYF.